The 15 T cell receptor beta chains in this list originate from one sample, sequenced in a study of CD8 T cells in ankylosing spondylitis. Study conclusions and caveats: A TCR beta motif of several highly homologous variants seemed to mark ankylosing spondylitis blood.

The antigens these receptors bind are not known. TCRdb ran MiXCR on the 5' RACE reads and lists one entry per CDR3 protein. Of about 840,000 distinct CDR3 sequences in the sample, about 12% are singletons; the top ten hold roughly 0.51%. Sequences were obtained from blood, either unsorted or a sorted T cell fraction (not recorded which). Receptors originate from a male donor with ankylosing spondylitis.

The chain carries TRBV19 and TRBJ2-3; 13 positions match TRBD2. Germline CDR1 reads LNHDA; CDR2 reads SQIVND (reference sequence). The CDR3 totals 16 residues. Unmatched junction bases numbered 4, after V lost 4 bases and J lost 3 bases. The CDR3 DNA follows: TGTGCCAGTAGTACTTGGACTAGCGGGAGTACAGATACGCAGTATTTT. This translates into CASSTWTSGSTDTQYF.

The rearrangement joins TRBV20-1 to TRBJ2-3; no firm D call. This CDR3 has 14 amino acids. Per the germline V gene, CDR1 is DFQATT and CDR2 is SNEGSKA (reference sequence). V was shortened by 3 bases and J by 4 bases, with 14 bases between the two germline ends. The CDR3 DNA reads as TGCAGTGCTAGTGGGCCCAACGAGGCAGATACGCAGTATTTT. Its translation is CSASGPNEADTQYF.

In this sample, this clonotype turned up a few times. This rearrangement joins TRBV12-3 or TRBV12-4 to TRBJ1-6, with a tentative D call TRBD1 (6 bases). V lost 4 bases, J lost 7 bases, and 8 bases lay in between. This CDR3 comprises 13 residues. The CDR3 nucleotides read TGTGCCAGCAGTTGGGACAAAAATTCACCCCTCCACTTT. It translates to CASSWDKNSPLHF.

This clonotype was seen ten or more times. This chain connects TRBV29-1 to TRBJ2-1; 14 bases match TRBD2. The CDR3 has 14 residues. V was pared by 2 bases and J by 7 bases, with 1 base of the junction left unmatched. Germline values: CDR1 SQVTM, CDR2 ANQGSEA. As DNA, the CDR3 is TGCAGCGTTGAACGGACTAGCGGGAGGAATGAGCAGTTCTTC. Amino acids: CSVERTSGRNEQFF.

This clonotype turned up a few times. V and J are TRBV7-8 and TRBJ2-7; D may match TRBD1 or TRBD2 (6 bases each). The CDR3 is made up of 14 amino acids. V gave up 3 bases and J gave up 6 bases, with 15 bases separating them. Germline V CDR1 and CDR2: SGHVS, FQNEAQ. The CDR3 nucleotides are TGTGCCAGCAGCTTGTGGGGGGCCTTGGGCGAGCAGTACTTC. Translation gives CASSLWGALGEQYF.

The rearrangement links TRBV12-3 or TRBV12-4 to TRBJ2-7; maybe TRBD2 (6 bases). The CDR3 runs to 16 residues. The V end lost 2 bases, the J end lost 2 bases, and 16 bases lay between the germline ends. CDR3 coding DNA: TGTGCCAGCAGTTTATTTCGGGCCGGGGGTCCCTACGAGCAGTACTTC. This translates into CASSLFRAGGPYEQYF.

This clonotype was counted only a few times. The V and J genes are TRBV15 and TRBJ2-7; D possibly corresponds to TRBD2 (6 bases). The CDR3 extends over 15 amino acids. CDR1 LNHNV and CDR2 YYDKDF come from the germline V gene (reference sequence). Deletions cut 1 base from V and 0 bases from J, with 10 bases between. CDR3 sequence (DNA): TGTGCCACCAGCAGAGCCGGGACTTCCTCCTACGAGCAGTACTTC. This gives the protein CATSRAGTSSYEQYF.

This clonotype was counted between two and nine times. The chain links TRBV12-3 or TRBV12-4 to TRBJ2-1; 9 nucleotides align to TRBD2. Trimming removed 7 bases from V and 3 bases from J; junction bases left unmatched: 7. The CDR3 sequence is 15 residues long. CDR3 sequence: CASIKGLADYNEQFF. The DNA for the CDR3 is TGTGCCAGCATCAAGGGACTAGCTGACTACAATGAGCAGTTCTTC.

There are a few counts of this clonotype. V is TRBV11-2 and J is TRBJ2-3; 7 bases align to TRBD2. The germline V gene encodes CDR1 SGHAT and CDR2 FQNNGV. V shed 1 base and J 1 base; nucleotides not matched to a gene: 8. CDR3 length: 17 residues. CDR3 sequence reads: CASSLVLAGAGTDTQYF. CDR3 in DNA: TGTGCCAGCAGCTTAGTATTGGCGGGAGCGGGCACAGATACGCAGTATTTT.

This clonotype has more than one count but fewer than ten. The chain carries TRBV15 and TRBJ2-1; D is ambiguous. This CDR3 comprises 13 residues. V was clipped by 0 bases and J by 6 bases, with 6 bases between them. Germline V gene sequence: CDR1 LNHNV, CDR2 YYDKDF (reference sequence). DNA of the CDR3: TGTGCCACCAGCAGAGACCCCCTCAATGAGCAGTTCTTC. Translation gives CATSRDPLNEQFF.

This clonotype showed up just a few times. This chain uses TRBV5-1 with TRBJ2-7; TRBD1 might be the D (6 bases). The CDR3 covers 14 residues. V was cut by 7 bases and J by 1 base, with 15 bases left in between. CDR1 SGHRS and CDR2 YFSETQ come from the germline V gene. The CDR3 here is CASGRTQGSYEQYF. The DNA of the CDR3 is TGCGCCAGCGGACGGACTCAGGGGTCCTACGAGCAGTACTTC.

This clonotype has at least ten counts. The gene calls are TRBV12-3 or TRBV12-4 and TRBJ2-7; a weak D match, TRBD1 (6 bases). This CDR3 has 17 amino acids. The V gene lost 7 bases and the J gene lost 0 bases, with 22 bases spanning the gap. Here the CDR3 reads CASNHRGNRDHSYEQYF. CDR3 nucleotide sequence: TGTGCCAGCAACCACCGGGGCAACAGGGACCACTCCTACGAGCAGTACTTC.

This clonotype was counted ten times or more. The chain combines TRBV10-3 with TRBJ2-7; 9 bases map to TRBD1. J was trimmed by 6 bases and V by 3 bases; bases with no gene match: 3. Germline V CDR1 and CDR2: ENHRY, SYGVKD. The CDR3 loop spans 13 amino acids. This CDR3 is CAISEQGAVEQYF. The CDR3 bases are TGTGCCATCAGTGAACAGGGGGCCGTCGAGCAGTACTTC.

V is TRBV20-1 and J is TRBJ2-3, with TRBD2 matching 15 bases. V lost 4 bases and J lost 0; bases outside the gene matches: 11. Germline CDR1 DFQATT, CDR2 SNEGSKA (reference sequence). This CDR3 spans 19 amino acids. The CDR3 DNA reads as TGCAGTGCTATAAGCCTTGGGACTAGCGGGAGGACTAGCACAGATACGCAGTATTTT. Encoded protein: CSAISLGTSGRTSTDTQYF.

This clonotype was counted at least ten times. The rearrangement links TRBV10-3 to TRBJ2-3; D is tentatively TRBD1 or TRBD2 (5 bases each). The CDR3 runs 14 residues. CDR1 and CDR2 from the germline V gene are ENHRY and SYGVKD. Trimming pared 6 bases from V and 2 bases from J, leaving 12 bases between. The CDR3 reads CAISVGTYTDTQYF. The CDR3 DNA is TGTGCCATCAGCGTCGGGACCTACACAGATACGCAGTATTTT.